This is a list of T cell receptor beta chains from one sample in a study of CD8+ T cells in alopecia areata. Some clones are missing from TCRdb's copy, which holds only in-frame ones; the method was immunoSEQ multiplex PCR. The sample holds about 100,000 clones, approximately 59% seen once. Sequencing input: CD8+ T cells sorted from blood. These receptors were obtained from a human donor in good health. Both conserved end residues are part of each CDR3. D genes are given only for firm matches. Size values are once, few and many counts, or a class for expanded clones, and some rows have none.

TRBJ1-1,14,.,TRBV29-1,TRBD1,TGCAGCGTACAGGGGGCTGTTAGTTTTCCTGAAGCTTTCTTT,CSVQGAVSFPEAFF
TRBJ2-1,16,.,TRBV4-3,TRBD2,TGCGCCAGCAGCCAAGATCCCCCCGGAGGGAGGGATGAGCAGTTCTTC,CASSQDPPGGRDEQFF
TRBJ2-1,12,.,TRBV4-1,.,TGCGCCAGCAGCCAAGATGGAGGGGAGCAGTTCTTC,CASSQDGGEQFF
TRBJ2-7,11,.,TRBV2,.,TGTGCCAGCCGGGACGGCTACGAGCAGTACTTC,CASRDGYEQYF
TRBJ2-5,16,.,TRBV7-2,.,TGTGCCAGCAGCTTAGCAGCGGTCTCGTACCAAGAGACCCAGTACTTC,CASSLAAVSYQETQYF
TRBJ2-7,19,.,TRBV29-1,TRBD2,TGCAGCGCCATTCCAAGAGGGACTAGCGGGGGGCTTAGCTCCTACGAGCAGTACTTC,CSAIPRGTSGGLSSYEQYF
TRBJ1-2,14,.,TRBV4-1,.,TGCGCCAGCAGCCGCCAGGTGGTGGGAGGAGGCTACACCTTC,CASSRQVVGGGYTF
TRBJ2-7,16,.,TRBV4-1,TRBD2,TGTGCCAGCAGCCAAGTTGAGTCGGGGGAGGGCTACGAGCAGTACTTC,CASSQVESGEGYEQYF
TRBJ2-5,16,.,TRBV5-1,TRBD1,TGCGCCAGCAGCTTGGCCGGGACAGGGAACGAAGAGACCCAGTACTTC,CASSLAGTGNEETQYF
TRBJ1-2,10,.,TRBV7-9,.,TGTGCCAATGGGGCGGATGGCTACACCTTC,CANGADGYTF
TRBJ2-1,13,many,TRBV19,.,TGTGCCAGTAGGCTGGGCAGTCACGATGAGCAGTTCTTC,CASRLGSHDEQFF
TRBJ1-2,17,few,TRBV30,TRBD1,TGTGCCTGGGAGGCCGGGACAGGGGGCCACTGGCACTATGGCTACACCTTC,CAWEAGTGGHWHYGYTF
TRBJ2-1,13,.,TRBV28,.,TGTGCCAGCAGTTCCCCGATAGACAATGAGCAGTTCTTC,CASSSPIDNEQFF
TRBJ2-5,15,.,TRBV6-1,TRBD2,TGTGCCAGCAGTGCGACTAGCGGGGGCCAAGAGACCCAGTACTTC,CASSATSGGQETQYF
TRBJ1-1,15,.,TRBV2,.,TGTGCCAGCAGTGATGGTGGACAGATGAACACTGAAGCTTTCTTT,CASSDGGQMNTEAFF
TRBJ2-3,11,few,TRBV6-5,.,TGTGCCAGCAGTTCCCCAGATACGCAGTATTTT,CASSSPDTQYF
TRBJ2-7,14,.,TRBV9,TRBD1,TGTGCCAGCAGCGTCGGGACAGGGGCCTACGAGCAGTACTTC,CASSVGTGAYEQYF
TRBJ2-1,15,once,TRBV29-1,TRBD2,TGCAGCGTTCTAGCGGGGGGGAAGTCCTACAATGAGCAGTTCTTC,CSVLAGGKSYNEQFF
TRBJ2-3,14,few,TRBV18,.,TGTGCCAGCTCACCAAGGAGCTACACAGATACGCAGTATTTT,CASSPRSYTDTQYF
TRBJ2-4,16,few,TRBV13,.,TGTGCCAGCAGCGGGCAGGAGGGGCGAGCCAAAAACATTCAGTACTTC,CASSGQEGRAKNIQYF
TRBJ2-5,15,.,TRBV9,.,TGTGCCAGCAGCGTTGGCGGGAATGGGCAAGAGACCCAGTACTTC,CASSVGGNGQETQYF
TRBJ2-7,15,.,TRBV25-1,.,TGTGCCAGCAGTGAAGTCGGAGGTCGGGCGCACGAGCAGTACTTC,CASSEVGGRAHEQYF